A single sample is the source of the 27 T cell receptor beta chains below, sequenced in a study of immune cell composition in non-small cell lung cancer. Generated by immunoSEQ multiplex PCR, the TCRdb table keeps only in-frame clones and is missing some. The sample consists of 5,500 to 6,000 clones, around 80% of them appearing once. Sequencing used lung tumor tissue. All receptors come from a human donor with non-small cell lung cancer.

The chain carries TRBV4-3 and TRBJ2-1; D call uncertain. Germline CDR1 LGHNA, CDR2 YSLEER. Trimming shortened V by 0 bases and J by 4 bases, and 7 bases separated the two germline ends. This CDR3 region has 14 residues. The CDR3 sequence: CASSQDRQYNEQFF. CDR3 DNA: TGCGCCAGCAGCCAAGATAGACAATACAATGAGCAGTTCTTC.

The chain carries TRBV19 and TRBJ2-7; 8 positions agree with TRBD2. The V gene end was trimmed by 5 bases and the J gene end by 6 bases; junction bases not matched to a gene: 9. CDR3 length equals 14 residues. The V gene's germline CDR1 is LNHDA and CDR2 SQIVND (reference sequence). CDR3 residues: CASSPRGGRTEQYF. The CDR3 DNA sequence: TGTGCCAGTAGTCCCCGGGGGGGCCGGACCGAGCAGTACTTC.

The chain has TRBV12-5 and TRBJ2-5, with 8 bases that match TRBD1. The ends lost 6 bases at V and 4 bases at J; junction bases unmatched: 7. The length of the CDR3 is 14 residues. Germline loops: CDR1 LGHNT, CDR2 FRNRAP. The CDR3, as DNA: TGTGCTAGTGGCCCCGGACAGGGCGTAGAGACCCAGTACTTC. Translating it yields CASGPGQGVETQYF.

The V gene is TRBV5-8, the J gene TRBJ1-1; a weak D match, TRBD1 (6 bases). V gave up 7 bases and J gave up 1 base, with 14 bases separating them. Germline V gene data show CDR1 as SGHTS and CDR2 as YDEGEE. The CDR3 spans 14 residues. The CDR3 nucleotides read TGTGCCAGCCTCTTTATAGGGGGGAACACTGAAGCTTTCTTT. Amino acids: CASLFIGGNTEAFF.

This clone was observed a few times. The chain uses TRBV7-6 and TRBJ1-2, with D unclear. The V gene lost 3 bases and the J gene lost 7 bases, with 15 bases spanning the gap. The CDR3 consists of 14 residues. In germline, CDR1 is SGHVS, CDR2 FNYEAQ. The CDR3 protein is CASSLTHRRSGYTF. Here the CDR3 DNA reads TGTGCCAGCAGCTTGACTCATCGTAGAAGTGGCTACACCTTC.

This clone was seen more than once but under ten times. The V and J genes are TRBV5-6 and TRBJ1-4; D is undetermined. The CDR3 has 15 residues. Between the trimmed V and J ends, which lost 3 bases and 5 bases, there was a span of 14 bases. CDR1 is SGHDT, CDR2 YYEEEE, per germline. CDR3 nucleotides: TGTGCCAGCAGCTGGCGGGGTTTGTCAAATGAAAAACTGTTTTTT. Amino acid sequence: CASSWRGLSNEKLFF. The variable domain in full, with the rest retrieved from reference TRBV5-6 and TRBJ1-4, is DAGVTQSPTHLIKTRGQQVTLRCSPKSGHDTVSWYQQALGQGPQFIFQYYEEEERQRGNFPDRFSGHQFPNYSSELNVNALLLGDSALYLCASSWRGLSNEKLFFGSGTQLSVL.

V is TRBV7-6 and J is TRBJ2-7, with 8 bases that match TRBD2. There are 14 residues in the CDR3. Trimming at V came to 4 bases and at J to 3 bases, leaving 5 bases not matched to a gene. Germline V lookup: CDR1 SGHVS, CDR2 FNYEAQ. The CDR3 sequence is CASSSMAGGYEQYF. Here the CDR3 DNA reads TGTGCCAGCAGCTCCATGGCGGGGGGCTACGAGCAGTACTTC.

This clone was recorded only once. The genes are TRBV10-3 and TRBJ2-3; D perhaps matches TRBD2 (7 bases). Germline CDR1 is ENHRY and CDR2 is SYGVKD. The CDR3 runs 13 residues. V shed 4 bases and J shed 10 bases, with 15 bases lying between them. The CDR3 DNA sequence: TGTGCCATCAGTGTAGGGGGGGGCCGGCCGCAGTATTTT. Its protein product is CAISVGGGRPQYF.

The V call is TRBV2, the J call TRBJ2-5; TRBD1 matches at 7 bases. TRBJ2-7 matches the DNA end more closely, so the J call is doubtful. Germline CDR1 and CDR2: SNHLY and FYNNEI. The CDR3 length is 13 residues. CDR3 loop: CASSRQGTYEQYF. In DNA, the CDR3 is TGTGCCAGCAGTCGACAGGGAACTTACGAGCAGTACTTC.

The V gene is TRBV6-1, the J gene TRBJ1-2; TRBD1 aligns across 9 bases. Trimming at V came to 4 bases and at J to 4 bases, leaving 4 bases not matched to a gene. This CDR3 region has 14 residues. The germline CDR1 and CDR2 sequences are MNHNS and SASEGT. The CDR3 protein is CASSGDRALYGYTF. CDR3 nucleotide sequence: TGTGCCAGCAGTGGGGACAGGGCCCTCTATGGCTACACCTTC.

The gene calls are TRBV7-9 and TRBJ1-2; D gene uncertain. In germline, CDR1 is SEHNR, CDR2 FQNEAQ (reference sequence). This CDR3 region has 13 residues. Trimming removed 10 bases from V and 4 bases from J, with 16 bases in between. The CDR3 DNA reads TGTGCCACCCCACCGGAGTTGGGCTATGGCTACACCTTC. It is translated as CATPPELGYGYTF.

The V and J genes are TRBV7-9 and TRBJ2-7; a possible D gene is TRBD2 (6 bases). V lost 1 base and J 3 bases, leaving 7 bases between the germline ends. CDR1 and CDR2 (germline): SEHNR, FQNEAQ (reference sequence). This CDR3 comprises 13 residues. The CDR3 region is CASSLGGLYEQYF. CDR3 DNA: TGTGCCAGCAGCTTAGGGGGACTCTACGAGCAGTACTTC.

CDR3 residues: CASSSLGQVTNYGYTF. CDR3 DNA sequence: TGTGCCAGCAGCTCGTTAGGACAGGTGACTAACTATGGCTACACCTTC. This chain links TRBV7-8 with TRBJ1-2, with 7 bases lining up with TRBD1. This CDR3 is built from 16 residues. The germline V gene encodes CDR1 SGHVS and CDR2 FQNEAQ. The trim removed 4 bases at V and 0 bases at J, leaving 8 bases unmatched. Drawing the rest from reference TRBV7-8 and TRBJ1-2, the complete variable domain is GAGVSQSPRYKVAKRGQDVALRCDPISGHVSLFWYQQALGQGPEFLTYFQNEAQLDKSGLPSDRFFAERPEGSVSTLKIQRTQQEDSAVYLCASSSLGQVTNYGYTFGSGTRLTVV.

The chain combines TRBV7-2 with TRBJ2-2, with TRBD1 as a possible D gene (6 bases). Germline-derived CDR1 and CDR2 are SGHTA and FQGNSA. V dropped 5 bases and J dropped 2 bases, with 12 bases sitting between them. The CDR3 is 15 amino acids. CDR3 bases: TGTGCCAGCAGCCGGGACAAGATTAACACCGGGGAGCTGTTTTTT. Its translation is CASSRDKINTGELFF.

The gene calls are TRBV11-2 and TRBJ1-2, with 7 bases that match TRBD1. Trimming cost V 2 bases and J 7 bases; bases outside gene matches: 4. Germline lookup yields CDR1 SGHAT and CDR2 FQNNGV. CDR3 length equals 13 residues. DNA for the CDR3: TGTGCCAGCAGCTTATGGCCAGGGGGTGGCTACACCTTC. Its translation is CASSLWPGGGYTF.

CDR3 in DNA: TGTGCCAGCAGGAGGGGGAGTTACGAGCAGTACTTC. This sequence encodes CASRRGSYEQYF. The V call is TRBV7-2, the J call TRBJ2-7; D possibly corresponds to TRBD1 (6 bases). Germline V gives CDR1 SGHTA, CDR2 FQGNSA. V was pared by 6 bases and J by 4 bases, with 10 bases between. The CDR3 consists of 12 residues.

The chain is built from TRBV5-1 and TRBJ1-6; D is undetermined. Germline CDR1 SGHRS, CDR2 YFSETQ. Trimming left V 4 bases short and J 7 bases short, with 12 bases between. The CDR3 length is 14 residues. CDR3 DNA sequence: TGCGCCAGCAGCCCAAGGACGGGGAATTCACCCCTCCACTTT. Its translation: CASSPRTGNSPLHF.

This chain joins TRBV5-6 and TRBJ2-7, with 7 bases fitting TRBD1. V was pared by 4 bases and J by 5 bases, with 9 bases of the junction left unmatched. The CDR3 is 14 residues long. The germline gives CDR1 SGHDT, CDR2 YYEEEE. The CDR3 loop reads CASSLSAGGNEQYF. CDR3 in DNA: TGTGCCAGCAGCCTCTCGGCAGGGGGAAACGAGCAGTACTTC.

This clone is large by share. The chain carries TRBV28 and TRBJ2-3; 8 positions match TRBD2. From germline, CDR1 is MDHEN and CDR2 SYDVKM. This CDR3 has 15 amino acids. J lost 2 bases, V lost 2 bases, and 3 bases had no gene match. The CDR3, as DNA: TGTGCCAGCAGTTTAAACGGGGGGGCCACAGATACGCAGTATTTT. It yields the protein CASSLNGGATDTQYF.

This sequence joins TRBV11-2 and TRBJ2-7; TRBD2 might be the D (6 bases). Germline V gene data show CDR1 as SGHAT and CDR2 as FQNNGV. The V end lost 1 base, the J end lost 4 bases, and 11 bases lay between the germline ends. There are 14 residues in the CDR3. DNA for the CDR3: TGTGCCAGCAGCTTAGCGTCACTAGCTTACGAGCAGTACTTC. It translates to CASSLASLAYEQYF.

The chain's CDR3 is CASSPGQGEDMNTEAFF. CDR3 in DNA: TGTGCCAGCAGCCCTGGACAGGGGGAGGACATGAACACTGAAGCTTTCTTT. The chain recombines TRBV4-2 with TRBJ1-1; 10 nucleotides line up with TRBD1. J gave up 0 bases and V 4 bases, and 8 bases lay outside the gene matches. The CDR3 runs 17 residues. Looked up from germline, CDR1 is LGHNA and CDR2 is YNFKEQ.

This rearrangement joins TRBV5-1 to TRBJ2-6; D perhaps matches TRBD1 (5 bases). The ends were cut back, 0 bases at V and 0 bases at J, with 7 bases in the middle. Germline V gene data show CDR1 as SGHRS and CDR2 as YFSETQ. CDR3 size: 16 residues. DNA for the CDR3: TGCGCCAGCAGCTTGGAAGGACACTCTGGGGCCAACGTCCTGACTTTC. Translating it yields CASSLEGHSGANVLTF. Using reference TRBV5-1 and TRBJ2-6 for the parts outside the CDR3, the full variable domain is KAGVTQTPRYLIKTRGQQVTLSCSPISGHRSVSWYQQTPGQGLQFLFEYFSETQRNKGNFPGRFSGRQFSNSRSEMNVSTLELGDSALYLCASSLEGHSGANVLTFGAGSRLTVL.

The chain uses TRBV29-1 and TRBJ1-2, with D unresolved. The CDR3 sequence is 11 residues long. V lost 4 bases, J lost 6 bases, and 9 bases lay in between. Per the germline V gene, CDR1 is SQVTM and CDR2 is ANQGSEA. This CDR3 is CSVVEENGYTF. The DNA of the CDR3 is TGCAGCGTTGTTGAGGAAAATGGCTACACCTTC.

The chain uses TRBV19 and TRBJ2-2; 10 bases align to TRBD2. This CDR3 is 14 amino acids long. Germline assignment: CDR1 LNHDA and CDR2 SQIVND (reference sequence). Trimming took 5 bases from V and 7 from J; bases not matched to a gene: 4. The CDR3 spells CASSSGLADGELFF. DNA of the CDR3: TGTGCCAGTAGTTCAGGACTAGCGGACGGGGAGCTGTTTTTT. Based on the CDR3 plus reference TRBV19 and TRBJ2-2, the full variable domain is DGGITQSPKYLFRKEGQNVTLSCEQNLNHDAMYWYRQDPGQGLRLIYYSQIVNDFQKGDIAEGYSVSREKKESFPLTVTSAQKNPTAFYLCASSSGLADGELFFGEGSRLTVL.

The chain carries TRBV7-6 and TRBJ2-7; D is perhaps TRBD2 (7 bases). The V end was cut by 5 bases, the J end by 5 bases, with 16 bases between. This CDR3 is built from 14 residues. CDR1 is SGHVS and CDR2 is FNYEAQ in the germline V gene. CDR3 DNA: TGTGCCAGCAGCGGAGGGGGGGGATTCAACGAGCAGTACTTC. This encodes CASSGGGGFNEQYF.

In DNA form, the CDR3 reads TGTGCCAGCAGCTCTTTAGCGGGGGGGTACCAAGAGACCCAGTACTTC. Its translation: CASSSLAGGYQETQYF. The chain links TRBV7-7 to TRBJ2-5, with 11 bases that match TRBD2. Germline V gene lookup returns CDR1 SSHAT and CDR2 FNYEAQ (reference sequence). V dropped 4 bases and J dropped 0; count of bases not matched to a gene: 4. This CDR3 contains 16 residues.

The chain combines TRBV6-5 with TRBJ1-5, with TRBD1 identical over 10 bases. J lost 7 bases, V lost 5 bases, and 5 bases had no gene match. CDR1 and CDR2 (germline): MNHEY, SVGAGI. The CDR3 consists of 14 residues. The CDR3 region has the DNA TGTGCCAGCAGTCGACAGGGGGCCCACCAGCCCCAGCATTTT. Protein product: CASSRQGAHQPQHF.